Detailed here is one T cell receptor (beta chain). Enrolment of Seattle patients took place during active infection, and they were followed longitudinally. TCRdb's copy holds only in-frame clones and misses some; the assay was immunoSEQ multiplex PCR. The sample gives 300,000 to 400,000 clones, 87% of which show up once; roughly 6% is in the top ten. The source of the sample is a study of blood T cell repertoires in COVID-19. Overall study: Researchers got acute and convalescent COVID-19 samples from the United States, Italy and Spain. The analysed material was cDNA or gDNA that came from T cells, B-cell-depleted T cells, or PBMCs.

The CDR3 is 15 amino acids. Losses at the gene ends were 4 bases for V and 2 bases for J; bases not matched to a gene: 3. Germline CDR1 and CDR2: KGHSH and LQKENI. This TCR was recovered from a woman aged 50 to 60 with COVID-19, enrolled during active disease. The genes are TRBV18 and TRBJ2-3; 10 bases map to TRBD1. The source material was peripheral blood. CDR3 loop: CASSQDRGSTDTQYF. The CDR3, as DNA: TGTGCCAGCTCACAGGACAGGGGGTCCACAGATACGCAGTATTTT.